A single sample is the source of the 29 T cell receptor beta chains below, sequenced in a study of cytomegalovirus exposure and HLA in healthy donors. Amplification used 60 Vbeta primers and 13 Jbeta primers. Some clones are missing from TCRdb's copy, which holds only in-frame ones; the method was immunoSEQ multiplex PCR. This sample has about 200,000 clones; approximately 11% occur once, and the top ten carry approximately 8.4%. Sequences were obtained from PBMCs. These receptors originate from a man in his forties or fifties in good health and CMV-seropositive.

The CDR3 nucleotides are TGTGCCAGCAGCACCACGCTAGACTCTGGAAACACCATATATTTT. It codes for CASSTTLDSGNTIYF. The gene calls are TRBV7-8 and TRBJ1-3; D not resolved. Trimming pared 5 bases from V and 0 bases from J, leaving 11 bases between. The CDR3 is 15 residues long. In germline, CDR1 is SGHVS, CDR2 FQNEAQ.

This sequence joins TRBV6-1 and TRBJ1-2; 7 bases map to TRBD1. The CDR3 consists of 15 residues. The germline CDR1 and CDR2 sequences are MNHNS and SASEGT. V gave up 7 bases and J gave up 1 base; unmatched junction bases: 9. CDR3 nucleotides: TGTGCCAGCAAAGACAGGGAAACGCATAACTATGGCTACACCTTC. Its protein product is CASKDRETHNYGYTF.

This clone was recorded a few times. This sequence joins TRBV28 and TRBJ1-1, with 8 bases lining up with TRBD1. CDR1 is MDHEN, CDR2 SYDVKM, per germline. Losses at the gene ends were 4 bases for V and 5 bases for J; bases not matched to a gene: 9. The CDR3 covers 15 residues. In nucleotides, the CDR3 is TGTGCCAGCAGTTCAGGGGGCAAAGTAAGTACTGAAGCTTTCTTT. It is translated as CASSSGGKVSTEAFF.

The chain has TRBV4-1 and TRBJ2-7, with 8 nucleotides matching TRBD1. V gave up 0 bases and J gave up 4 bases; unmatched junction bases: 5. This CDR3 comprises 15 residues. CDR1 and CDR2 from the germline V gene are MGHRA and YSYEKL. CDR3 sequence reads: CASSQDPGGLYEQYV. The CDR3, as DNA: TGCGCCAGCAGCCAAGATCCAGGGGGCTTGTACGAGCAGTACGTC.

In its sample, this clone was seen a few times. The genes are TRBV4-3 and TRBJ2-3, with 9 positions matching TRBD2. From germline, CDR1 is LGHNA and CDR2 YSLEER. V shed 0 bases and J 1 base; nucleotides not matched to a gene: 14. The CDR3 sequence is 20 residues long. The DNA for the CDR3 is TGCGCCAGCAGCCAAGATCTGCGGCGGGGGGGCCCCCGGGGCACAGATACGCAGTATTTT. Translating it yields CASSQDLRRGGPRGTDTQYF.

The chain recombines TRBV5-4 with TRBJ2-1; 9 bases are a match to TRBD2. Trimming removed 1 base from V and 4 bases from J; junction bases left unmatched: 6. Germline CDR1 reads SGHNT; CDR2 reads YYREEE (reference sequence). The CDR3 consists of 16 residues. CDR3 sequence reads: CASSLNSLAGYNEQFF. Here the CDR3 DNA reads TGTGCCAGCAGCTTGAACTCGCTAGCGGGGTACAATGAGCAGTTCTTC.

The rearrangement joins TRBV15 to TRBJ2-7; 13 bases fit TRBD2. V gave up 5 bases and J gave up 5 bases; unmatched junction bases: 6. The germline CDR1 and CDR2 sequences are LNHNV and YYDKDF (reference sequence). The CDR3 is 15 amino acids. The CDR3 region has the DNA TGTGCCACCAGCGACCGACTAGCGGGGGGCCACGAGCAGTACTTC. Its protein is CATSDRLAGGHEQYF.

In this sample, this clone turned up a few times. The genes are TRBV23-1 and TRBJ2-7, with 8 bases that match TRBD1. TRBV23-1 counts as an open reading frame of uncertain function. The ends lost 4 bases at V and 1 base at J; junction bases unmatched: 3. This CDR3 region has 14 residues. This chain's CDR3 is CASSRTGPSYEQYF. The CDR3 nucleotides are TGCGCCAGCAGTCGGACAGGGCCGTCCTACGAGCAGTACTTC.

This rearrangement joins TRBV4-1 to TRBJ2-3; no clear D gene. This CDR3 is built from 16 residues. V was pared by 0 bases and J by 3 bases, with 13 bases between. CDR1 is MGHRA, CDR2 YSYEKL, per germline. The CDR3 sequence is CASSQDEAARTDTQYF. CDR3 sequence (DNA): TGCGCCAGCAGCCAAGATGAGGCGGCGCGGACAGATACGCAGTATTTT.

V and J are TRBV5-1 and TRBJ1-4; 8 bases map to TRBD1. The CDR3 loop spans 15 amino acids. Germline V gene lookup returns CDR1 SGHRS and CDR2 YFSETQ. J gave up 6 bases and V 4 bases, and 8 bases lay outside the gene matches. The chain's CDR3 is CASSLGQGGDEKLFF. The DNA of the CDR3 is TGCGCCAGCAGCCTCGGACAGGGAGGGGATGAAAAACTGTTTTTT.

The chain couples TRBV6-6 to TRBJ2-7; D is unresolved. The CDR3 extends over 12 amino acids. Germline-derived CDR1 and CDR2 are MNHNY and SVGAGI (reference sequence). With 7 bases removed from V and 3 bases from J, the gap between germline ends came to 10 bases. DNA of the CDR3: TGTGCCAGCACCTACGCGAACTACGAGCAGTACTTC. It encodes CASTYANYEQYF.

The V and J genes are TRBV6-5 and TRBJ1-1; D may be TRBD1 (5 bases). With 3 bases removed from V and 3 bases from J, the gap between germline ends came to 11 bases. The CDR3 has 14 amino acids. Germline CDR1 MNHEY, CDR2 SVGAGI. The CDR3 loop reads CASSYSGADTEAFF. The CDR3 coding sequence is TGTGCCAGCAGTTATTCTGGGGCGGACACTGAAGCTTTCTTT.

This clone has a handful of counts. The CDR3 reads CASSAGLAGAPEQYV. CDR3 nucleotide sequence: TGTGCCAGCAGCGCGGGACTAGCGGGGGCCCCCGAGCAGTACGTC. The V gene is TRBV13, the J gene TRBJ2-7, with 14 bases that match TRBD2. The CDR3 sequence is 15 residues long. With V trimmed by 5 bases and J by 6 bases, 6 bases remained unmatched. Germline CDR1 is PRHDT and CDR2 is FYEKMQ (reference sequence).

The CDR3: CASSFAGLGRETQYF. In DNA form, the CDR3 reads TGTGCCAGCAGTTTCGCGGGGCTTGGTAGGGAGACCCAGTACTTC. The V gene is TRBV27, the J gene TRBJ2-5; TRBD2 might be the D (6 bases). The CDR3 has 15 amino acids. Germline lookup yields CDR1 MNHEY and CDR2 SMNVEV (reference sequence). Deletions cut 3 bases from V and 5 bases from J, with 16 bases between.

This clone was observed a handful of times. The V and J genes are TRBV7-2 and TRBJ1-2; a weak D match, TRBD1 (5 bases). Trimming pared 7 bases from V and 4 bases from J, leaving 19 bases between. Germline V gene lookup returns CDR1 SGHTA and CDR2 FQGNSA. The CDR3 is made up of 15 amino acids. The CDR3 reads CASNSEVGGSYGYTF. DNA for the CDR3: TGTGCCAGCAATTCGGAAGTGGGGGGATCCTATGGCTACACCTTC.

This clone came up a few times. The genes are TRBV6-5 and TRBJ2-7; tentatively, D is TRBD1 (5 bases). Germline lookup yields CDR1 MNHEY and CDR2 SVGAGI. Trimming removed 2 bases from V and 3 bases from J, with 5 bases in between. The CDR3 is 12 residues long. The CDR3 loop is CASSYTGYEQYV. Here the CDR3 DNA reads TGTGCCAGCAGTTACACAGGCTACGAGCAGTACGTC.

This clone turned up a few times. The chain combines TRBV10-2 with TRBJ2-5, with TRBD2 identical over 9 bases. This CDR3 spans 17 amino acids. The germline gives CDR1 WSHSY, CDR2 SAAADI. With 7 bases clipped from V and 2 bases from J, the junction kept 14 bases outside the gene matches. CDR3: CASKWGNSGGRQETQYF. The CDR3 DNA follows: TGCGCCAGCAAATGGGGCAATAGCGGGGGTAGACAAGAGACCCAGTACTTC.

The CDR3 sequence: CASSLADSQETQYF. The DNA of the CDR3 is TGTGCCAGCAGCTTGGCAGACAGCCAAGAGACCCAGTACTTC. The gene calls are TRBV5-4 and TRBJ2-5; weak D call: TRBD1 (5 bases). Germline V gene data show CDR1 as SGHNT and CDR2 as YYREEE (reference sequence). This CDR3 is 14 amino acids long. V was trimmed by 0 bases and J by 1 base, leaving 7 bases between them.

The rearrangement joins TRBV7-8 to TRBJ2-7; tentatively, D is TRBD1 (5 bases). This CDR3 has 15 residues. V was clipped by 6 bases and J by 2 bases, with 17 bases between them. CDR1 and CDR2 from the germline V gene are SGHVS and FQNEAQ. In DNA form, the CDR3 reads TGTGCCAGCAGGGACAAGGGAACCACTCCCTACGAGCAGTACTTC. Translated: CASRDKGTTPYEQYF.

This clone has only one observation. The V gene is TRBV11-2, the J gene TRBJ2-1; tentatively, D is TRBD2 (5 bases). The CDR3 sequence is 16 residues long. Germline V lookup: CDR1 SGHAT, CDR2 FQNNGV. V was shortened by 2 bases and J by 5 bases, with 16 bases between the two germline ends. The CDR3 DNA reads TGTGCCAGCAGCTTAACCCGGGGTTTGATTAACAATGAGCAGTTCTTC. Its translation is CASSLTRGLINNEQFF.

Here the CDR3 DNA reads TGTGCCAGCAGTCACCGGACAGGGCTGGGCTACACCTTC. Protein product: CASSHRTGLGYTF. The chain has TRBV27 and TRBJ1-2; 8 positions match TRBD1. J gave up 8 bases and V 5 bases, and 7 bases lay outside the gene matches. CDR1 and CDR2 from the germline V gene are MNHEY and SMNVEV (reference sequence). The length of the CDR3 is 13 residues.

The rearrangement joins TRBV5-4 to TRBJ2-2; 7 positions agree with TRBD2. The V gene end was trimmed by 0 bases and the J gene end by 7 bases; junction bases not matched to a gene: 12. In germline, CDR1 is SGHNT, CDR2 YYREEE (reference sequence). CDR3 size: 17 residues. CDR3 sequence reads: CASSLGPGRDGYGELFF. CDR3 in DNA: TGTGCCAGCAGCTTGGGCCCAGGGAGGGATGGTTACGGGGAGCTGTTTTTT. Variable domain in full (rest from reference TRBV5-4 and TRBJ2-2): ETGVTQSPTHLIKTRGQQVTLRCSSQSGHNTVSWYQQALGQGPQFIFQYYREEENGRGNFPPRFSGLQFPNYSSELNVNALELDDSALYLCASSLGPGRDGYGELFFGEGSRLTVL.

The rearrangement links TRBV5-6 to TRBJ2-7; TRBD1 matches at 7 bases. V trimming: 1 base; J trimming: 5 bases; junction bases outside the gene matches: 9. The CDR3 extends over 15 amino acids. Germline V CDR1 and CDR2: SGHDT, YYEEEE. The DNA for the CDR3 is TGTGCCAGCAGCTTGTGGACGACAGGGTCTAACGAGCAGTACTTC. Its protein product is CASSLWTTGSNEQYF.

There are a few counts of this clone. For the CDR3, the DNA is TGTGCCAGCAGCGCCGGGACAAGCTCCTACAATGAGCAGTTCTTC. Amino acid sequence: CASSAGTSSYNEQFF. V usage is TRBV9 and J usage is TRBJ2-1, with D possibly TRBD1 on 6 matching bases. With 3 bases removed from V and 0 bases from J, the gap between germline ends came to 10 bases. CDR1 is SGDLS, CDR2 YYNGEE, per germline. The CDR3 sequence is 15 residues long. Supplemented by reference TRBV9 and TRBJ2-1, the full variable domain reads DSGVTQTPKHLITATGQRVTLRCSPRSGDLSVYWYQQSLDQGLQFLIQYYNGEERAKGNILERFSAQQFPDLHSELNLSSLELGDSALYFCASSAGTSSYNEQFFGPGTRLTVL.

This rearrangement joins TRBV7-9 to TRBJ1-3; D perhaps matches TRBD1 (6 bases). V lost 5 bases and J 1 base, leaving 12 bases between the germline ends. Looked up from germline, CDR1 is SEHNR and CDR2 is FQNEAQ (reference sequence). The CDR3 length is 15 residues. The CDR3 loop is CASSKGGGSGNTIYF. As DNA, the CDR3 is TGTGCCAGCAGCAAGGGGGGGGGATCTGGAAACACCATATATTTT.

This clone was observed a few times. This chain connects TRBV19 to TRBJ2-6; D possibly corresponds to TRBD2 (6 bases). The CDR3 has 15 amino acids. From germline, CDR1 is LNHDA and CDR2 SQIVND (reference sequence). V lost 7 bases, J lost 1 base, and 11 bases lay in between. In DNA form, the CDR3 reads TGTGCCAGTATGACGGGGACTTCTGGGGCCAACGTCCTGACTTTC. Translated: CASMTGTSGANVLTF.

This chain uses TRBV6-5 with TRBJ1-3; D gene ambiguous. From germline, CDR1 is MNHEY and CDR2 SVGAGI. V shed 6 bases and J shed 0 bases, with 9 bases lying between them. This CDR3 is built from 14 residues. DNA for the CDR3: TGTGCCAGCAGCCCTTTCTTCTCTGGAAACACCATATATTTT. It specifies CASSPFFSGNTIYF.

J is TRBJ2-3 and V is TRBV27, with D possibly being TRBD1 (6 bases). CDR1 is MNHEY, CDR2 SMNVEV, per germline (reference sequence). The CDR3 length is 13 residues. Trimming left V 5 bases short and J 9 bases short, with 15 bases between. The CDR3 DNA sequence: TGTGCCAGCAGTGCAAACAGGGATGGGACGCAGTATTTT. It translates to CASSANRDGTQYF.

The genes are TRBV11-3 and TRBJ2-7; 8 bases agree with TRBD1. Germline trimming cut 5 bases from V and 5 bases from J; bases unmatched to any gene: 8. This CDR3 has 14 amino acids. Germline CDR1 and CDR2: SGHNT and YENEEA. The CDR3 region has the DNA TGTGCCAGCAGCCGGCCGGACAGGGCCCACGAGCAGTACTTC. This translates into CASSRPDRAHEQYF.